A single sample gave rise to the 12 T cell receptor beta chains below, sequenced in a study of blood T cells in healthy people across ages. Combining a sample-barcoded 5' primer with a J-beta primer mix, a second PCR ran for about 6 to 12 cycles. TCRdb recomputed calls from the 5' RACE reads with MiXCR, one row per CDR3 protein. The sample lists around 800,000 distinct CDR3 sequences; roughly 44% were seen once. Sequencing was carried out using blood. These receptors were obtained from a man in his fifties or sixties in good health.

This clonotype has more than one count but fewer than ten. The chain is built from TRBV3-1 and TRBJ1-5, with unresolved D. V lost 1 base to trimming and J lost 7 bases, with 11 bases between them. The CDR3 loop spans 14 amino acids. Per the germline V gene, CDR1 is LGHDT and CDR2 is YNNKEL (reference sequence). The CDR3 sequence is CASSQGQTGQPQHF. CDR3 coding DNA: TGTGCCAGCAGCCAAGGCCAGACCGGGCAGCCCCAGCATTTT.

This chain connects TRBV6-1 to TRBJ2-7, with D perhaps TRBD1 (6 bases). The length of the CDR3 is 15 residues. CDR1 and CDR2 from the germline V gene are MNHNS and SASEGT. Trimming removed 3 bases from V and 0 bases from J, with 12 bases in between. DNA of the CDR3: TGTGCCAGCAGTGACACCGGGACACTCTCCTACGAGCAGTACTTC. This codes for CASSDTGTLSYEQYF.

V gene TRBV7-9 combines with J gene TRBJ1-1; D gene unclear. This CDR3 region has 15 residues. Trimming left V 0 bases short and J 2 bases short, with 10 bases between. Per the germline V gene, CDR1 is SEHNR and CDR2 is FQNEAQ (reference sequence). The CDR3 nucleotides are TGTGCCAGCAGCTTAGCGGGAGGGCGAAACACTGAAGCTTTCTTT. Its protein product is CASSLAGGRNTEAFF.

The chain joins TRBV2 to TRBJ1-3, with TRBD1 identical over 8 bases. CDR1 and CDR2 (germline): SNHLY, FYNNEI. There are 15 residues in the CDR3. Trimming cost V 8 bases and J 2 bases; bases outside gene matches: 8. The CDR3: CASRADRGPGNTIYF. CDR3 DNA: TGTGCCAGCCGAGCTGACAGGGGACCTGGAAACACCATATATTTT.

The chain uses TRBV4-1 and TRBJ2-5; 8 nucleotides align to TRBD2. V lost 0 bases, J lost 7 bases, and 7 bases stayed unmatched. CDR3 length: 15 amino acids. CDR1 is MGHRA and CDR2 is YSYEKL in the germline V gene. This CDR3 reads CASSQDWGLGWTQYF. CDR3 nucleotide sequence: TGCGCCAGCAGCCAAGATTGGGGACTAGGGTGGACCCAGTACTTC.

The chain employs TRBV3-1 and TRBJ1-1; 7 nucleotides align to TRBD1. V gave up 2 bases and J gave up 6 bases; unmatched junction bases: 6. Germline V lookup: CDR1 LGHDT, CDR2 YNNKEL (reference sequence). The CDR3 is made up of 14 amino acids. The CDR3, as DNA: TGTGCCAGCAGCCAACCAGGGGGGAGCTCTGAAGCTTTCTTT. Translation: CASSQPGGSSEAFF. Full variable domain (outside the CDR3, taken from reference TRBV3-1 and TRBJ1-1): DTAVSQTPKYLVTQMGNDKSIKCEQNLGHDTMYWYKQDSKKFLKIMFSYNNKELIINETVPNRFSPKSPDKAHLNLHINSLELGDSAVYFCASSQPGGSSEAFFGQGTRLTVV.

This clonotype turned up a few times. The chain combines TRBV6-1 with TRBJ2-1; 9 nucleotides line up with TRBD1. Germline V gene data show CDR1 as MNHNS and CDR2 as SASEGT. Trimming cost V 6 bases and J 7 bases; bases outside gene matches: 7. The CDR3 has 14 residues. The CDR3 reads CASRTPTGGNEQFF. The CDR3 nucleotides read TGTGCCAGCAGAACACCGACAGGGGGAAATGAGCAGTTCTTC.

The chain employs TRBV20-1 and TRBJ2-5, with D perhaps TRBD1 or TRBD2 (5 bases each). The ends were cut back, 1 base at V and 11 bases at J, with 14 bases in the middle. Germline V gene lookup returns CDR1 DFQATT and CDR2 SNEGSKA (reference sequence). The CDR3 length is 12 residues. The CDR3 here is CSARVAGGEQYF. CDR3 DNA: TGCAGTGCTAGAGTCGCTGGGGGTGAGCAGTACTTC.

Concerning this clonotype: Compared with germline, one end of the junction differs, possibly owing to a read error. The J gene is TRBJ2-7, the V gene TRBV6-5, with no clear D. This CDR3 contains 12 residues. Per germline, CDR1 MNHEY and CDR2 SVGAGI. In DNA, the CDR3 is TGTGCCAACAGTCCTTCCAGCTACGAGCAGTACTTC. Amino acid sequence: CANSPSSYEQYF.

This clonotype showed up just once. The chain uses TRBV29-1 and TRBJ2-5, with 9 bases lining up with TRBD2. This CDR3 has 14 amino acids. The germline CDR1 and CDR2 sequences are SQVTM and ANQGSEA. Trimming at V came to 4 bases and at J to 4 bases, leaving 7 bases not matched to a gene. CDR3 nucleotides: TGCAGCGTTGTGGGTAGCGGGGGAGGAGAGACCCAGTACTTC. Translation: CSVVGSGGGETQYF.

V is TRBV30 and J is TRBJ1-2, with D hard to call. The CDR3 length is 12 residues. CDR1 is GTSNPN, CDR2 SVGIG, per germline (reference sequence). V was trimmed by 4 bases and J by 4 bases, leaving 10 bases between them. The CDR3 nucleotides are TGTGCCTGGACGGTTGGCTTCTATGGCTACACCTTC. Translation gives CAWTVGFYGYTF.

This chain links TRBV4-3 with TRBJ2-1; 9 nucleotides line up with TRBD2. V lost 0 bases to trimming and J lost 4 bases; unmatched junction nucleotides: 4. The CDR3 sequence is 16 residues long. Germline loops: CDR1 LGHNA, CDR2 YSLEER. The CDR3 loop is CASSQDAAGGYNEQFF. The CDR3 coding sequence is TGCGCCAGCAGCCAAGATGCGGCGGGGGGGTACAATGAGCAGTTCTTC.